This T cell receptor beta chain was observed in a study of glioma-infiltrating T cells after dendritic cell vaccination. This table comes from immunoSEQ multiplex PCR, and its TCRdb copy is limited to in-frame clones, with some not included. The table has approximately 84,000 clones, about nine tenths seen once; the top ten hold 15% to 17%. This clone came up once. The V segment lost 1 base and the J segment 5 bases; nucleotides outside the gene matches: 8. The CDR3 spans 17 residues. Germline loops: CDR1 SGHDT, CDR2 YYEEEE. This clonotype was sampled from a human donor with glioblastoma. The chain joins TRBV5-6 to TRBJ2-2, with 10 positions matching TRBD2. Sequences were derived from blood, sampled before dendritic cell vaccination. For the CDR3, the DNA is TGTGCCAGCAGCTTGTTGAGCGGGGGGGCTAGGACCGGGGAGCTGTTTTTT. Amino acids: CASSLLSGGARTGELFF.